This TCR beta chain derives from a study of blood T cell repertoires in COVID-19 (dated by TCRdb to about 2020). About the investigation overall: Collaborator samples came from the United States, Italy and Spain and covered acute and convalescent phases of COVID-19. The material from the prospective study consisted of cDNA or gDNA derived from T cells, B-cell-depleted T cells, or PBMCs. Deeply sampled blood TCRbeta repertoires from subjects exposed to, actively infected with, or recovered from COVID-19 were included in the dataset. The repertoires were released in a freely available public database intended as a resource for research on the immune response to SARS-CoV-2. Samples were obtained from the ongoing ImmuneRACE study (first 160 participants) and from about 1,300 subjects provided by 6 global collaborators. A de-identified subject ID, COVID-19 status, age in years and sex were almost always included in the sample metadata. HLA class I and class II types, where available, came from metadata supplied by the sample provider rather than from assay-based typing.

One collaborating source in Seattle enrolled patients during active infection and followed them longitudinally through the course of disease. The collaborating institutions used their own protocols to collect whole blood in K2EDTA tubes. For TCRbeta analysis, collaborators shipped samples as frozen whole blood, isolated PBMCs, or DNA extracted from either of those sample types. TCRbeta CDR3 regions were amplified from genomic DNA by means of the immunoSEQ Assay, a bias-controlled multiplex PCR. For the original study's pipeline: The number of nucleated cells in each sample was estimated from the amplification of reference gene primers within the assay. Sequence reads were collapsed and filtered to measure the absolute abundance of every unique TCRbeta CDR3 rearrangement. For each sample, productive Simpson clonality was calculated as the square root of Simpson's diversity index over productive rearrangements. The table comes from immuneACCESS by way of TCRdb, which keeps in-frame sequences with V and J called. Part of the clones is missing from these tables; in studies checked, under half for an unresolved V gene and the rest for unknown reasons. V and J calls and clone size are given by that table; D and trimming were obtained from the DNA. The sample contains around 150,000 clones, 92% of them found a single time. Of the sample, about 5.3% is held by the ten largest clones.

Overall results and qualifications from the work: The quantity of clinical and demographic metadata differed by source and by participant and was supplied without curation.

On this clone itself: Its antigen specificity is not known. No per-base quality is available; no much larger clone lies one base away.

This TCR was sampled from a man aged 30-40 years with COVID-19, enrolled during active disease. Input material: peripheral blood.

The CDR3 reads as follows: CASSQQTGALRSRTEAFF. The nucleotide sequence is TGTGCCAGCAGCCAACAGACAGGGGCGCTACGTAGTAGGACTGAAGCTTTCTTT. The rearrangement joined TRBV14 to TRBJ1-1; 8 central bases correspond to TRBD1. From the cysteine through the phenylalanine, the CDR3 covers 18 amino acids. The DNA shown is the 54-base CDR3, in frame from base 1. Trimmed from V: 2 bases; trimmed from J: 5 bases; junction bases lacking a gene match: 16. According to the germline V gene, CDR1 reads SGHDN and CDR2 reads FVKESK.